The text below deals with one T cell receptor (beta chain). This specimen comes from a study of blood T cell repertoires in COVID-19. As originally analysed: Amplification with reference gene primers provided the estimates of nucleated cell counts. Assay used: immunoSEQ multiplex PCR; TCRdb lists only in-frame clones, some missing. Clone size and V and J calls were adopted from that table, with D and trimming inferred from the DNA. In the table there are fewer than 250,000 clones, approximately 91% of which are singletons. Germline V gives CDR1 MNHEY, CDR2 SMNVEV (reference sequence). Trimming removed 10 bases from V and 3 bases from J, with 13 bases in between. The length of the CDR3 is 12 residues.

The chain joins TRBV27 to TRBJ2-7, with no clear D. Specimen: peripheral blood. The receptor was derived from a man aged 40-49 years with acute or convalescent COVID-19. CDR3 sequence: CATKATGYEQYF. CDR3 bases: TGTGCCACCAAGGCGACTGGCTACGAGCAGTACTTC.